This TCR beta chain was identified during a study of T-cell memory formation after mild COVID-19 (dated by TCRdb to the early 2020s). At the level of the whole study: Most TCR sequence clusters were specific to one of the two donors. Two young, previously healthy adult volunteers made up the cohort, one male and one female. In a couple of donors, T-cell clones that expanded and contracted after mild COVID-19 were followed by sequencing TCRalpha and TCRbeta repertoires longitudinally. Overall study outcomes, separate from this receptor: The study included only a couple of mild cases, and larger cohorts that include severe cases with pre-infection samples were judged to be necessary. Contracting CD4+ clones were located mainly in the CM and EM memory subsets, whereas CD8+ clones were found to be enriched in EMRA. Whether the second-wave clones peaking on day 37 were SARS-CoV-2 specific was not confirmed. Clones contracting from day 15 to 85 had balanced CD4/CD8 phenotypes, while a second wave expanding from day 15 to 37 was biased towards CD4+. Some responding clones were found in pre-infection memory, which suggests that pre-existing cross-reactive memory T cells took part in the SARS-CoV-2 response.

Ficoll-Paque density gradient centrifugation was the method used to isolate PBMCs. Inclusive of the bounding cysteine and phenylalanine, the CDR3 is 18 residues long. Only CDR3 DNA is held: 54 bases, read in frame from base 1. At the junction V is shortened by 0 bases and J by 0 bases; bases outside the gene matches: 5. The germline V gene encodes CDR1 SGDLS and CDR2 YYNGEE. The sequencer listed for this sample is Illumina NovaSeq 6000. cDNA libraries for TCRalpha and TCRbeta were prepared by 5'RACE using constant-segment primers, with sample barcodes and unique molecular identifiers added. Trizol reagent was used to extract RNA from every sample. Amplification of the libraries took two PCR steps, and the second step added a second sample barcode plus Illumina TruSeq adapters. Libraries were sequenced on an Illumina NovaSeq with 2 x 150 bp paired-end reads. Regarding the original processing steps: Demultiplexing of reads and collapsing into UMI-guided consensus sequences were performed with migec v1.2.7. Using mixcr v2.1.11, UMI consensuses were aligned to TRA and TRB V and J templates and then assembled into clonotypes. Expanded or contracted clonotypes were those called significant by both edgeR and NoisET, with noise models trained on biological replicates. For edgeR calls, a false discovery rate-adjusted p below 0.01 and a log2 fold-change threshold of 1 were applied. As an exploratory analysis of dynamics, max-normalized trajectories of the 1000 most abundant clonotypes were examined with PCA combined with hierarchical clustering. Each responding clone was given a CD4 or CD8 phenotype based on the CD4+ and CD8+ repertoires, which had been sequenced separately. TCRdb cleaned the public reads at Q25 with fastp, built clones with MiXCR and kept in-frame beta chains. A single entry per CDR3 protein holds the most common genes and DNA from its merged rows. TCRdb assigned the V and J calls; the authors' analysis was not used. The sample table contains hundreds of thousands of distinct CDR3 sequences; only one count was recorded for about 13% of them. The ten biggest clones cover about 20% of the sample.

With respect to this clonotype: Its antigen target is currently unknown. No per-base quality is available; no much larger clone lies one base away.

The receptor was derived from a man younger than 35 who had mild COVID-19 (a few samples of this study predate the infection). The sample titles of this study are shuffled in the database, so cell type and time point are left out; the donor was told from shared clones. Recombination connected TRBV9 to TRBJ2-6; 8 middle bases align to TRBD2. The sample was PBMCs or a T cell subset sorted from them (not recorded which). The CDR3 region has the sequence CASSVGPAGASGANVLTF. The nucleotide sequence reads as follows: TGTGCCAGCAGCGTAGGGCCAGCGGGGGCCTCTGGGGCCAACGTCCTGACTTTC.